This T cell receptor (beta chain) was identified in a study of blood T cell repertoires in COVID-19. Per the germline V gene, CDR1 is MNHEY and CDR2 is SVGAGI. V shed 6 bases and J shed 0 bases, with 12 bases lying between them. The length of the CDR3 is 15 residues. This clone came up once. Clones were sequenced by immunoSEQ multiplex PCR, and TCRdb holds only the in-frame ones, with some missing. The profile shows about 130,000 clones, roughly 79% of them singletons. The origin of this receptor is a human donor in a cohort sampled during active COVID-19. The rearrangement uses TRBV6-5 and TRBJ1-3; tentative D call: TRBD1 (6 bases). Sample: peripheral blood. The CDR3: CASRRTDSSGNTIYF. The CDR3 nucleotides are TGTGCCAGCAGGAGGACAGACAGCTCTGGAAACACCATATATTTT.